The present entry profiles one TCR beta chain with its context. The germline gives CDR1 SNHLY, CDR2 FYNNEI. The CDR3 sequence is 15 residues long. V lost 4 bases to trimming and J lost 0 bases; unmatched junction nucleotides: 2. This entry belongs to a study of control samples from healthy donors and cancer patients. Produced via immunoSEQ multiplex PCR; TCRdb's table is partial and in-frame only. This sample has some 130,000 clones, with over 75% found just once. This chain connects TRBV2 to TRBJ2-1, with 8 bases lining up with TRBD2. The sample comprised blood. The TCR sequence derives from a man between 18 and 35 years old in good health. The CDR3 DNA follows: TGTGCCAGCAGTGTGAGCGGGAGCTCCTACAATGAGCAGTTCTTC. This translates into CASSVSGSSYNEQFF.